This T cell receptor (beta chain) is drawn from a study of shared clonotypes between healthy human individuals. Measured with immunoSEQ multiplex PCR; TCRdb has only the in-frame clones, and not every one. The sample comprises 1,500,000 or so clones, roughly 96% of which are singletons, and roughly 1.2% rests with the top ten. V was trimmed by 6 bases and J by 0 bases, leaving 14 bases between them. Germline V CDR1 and CDR2: ENHRY, SYGVKD. CDR3 length: 15 residues. This clone has just one count. The rearrangement links TRBV10-3 to TRBJ1-2, with unresolved D. The clonotype was recovered from a man between 25 and 39 years old in good health. Input material: naive CD4+ T cells sorted from blood. Subset given: CD45RA+ positively selected. CDR3 nucleotides: TGTGCCATCAGGGACGCGGCCAGGACTAACTATGGCTACACCTTC. It codes for CAIRDAARTNYGYTF.